Below, 22 T cell receptor beta chains from the same sample are listed, as sequenced in a study of Ad26.COV2.S vaccination and SARS-CoV-2 variants. Described treatment: 19 received Ad26.COV2.S at low or high dose, single or two shots; about 5 received placebo; per-sample allocation not given. Following the first vaccine or placebo injection, samples were taken on day 63. Measured with immunoSEQ multiplex PCR; TCRdb has only the in-frame clones, and not every one. The data contain hundreds of thousands of clones, approximately 83% of them singletons. Sequences were derived from peripheral blood, sampled in a trial of Ad26.COV2.S vaccine versus placebo. These receptors were collected from a person between 18 and 60 years old who received the Ad26.COV2.S COVID-19 vaccine or a placebo.

The CDR3 here is CASSLAPDSGQPLHF. CDR3 coding DNA: TGTGCCAGCAGCTTAGCGCCAGATTCAGGTCAACCCCTCCACTTT. J is TRBJ1-6 and V is TRBV7-9; D is unresolved. The CDR3 spans 15 residues. Looked up from germline, CDR1 is SEHNR and CDR2 is FQNEAQ (reference sequence). Trimming took 0 bases from V and 12 from J, leaving 15 bases between them. Full variable domain (rest looked up from reference TRBV7-9 and TRBJ1-6): DTGVSQNPRHKITKRGQNVTFRCDPISEHNRLYWYRQTLGQGPEFLTYFQNEAQLEKSRLLSDRFSAERPKGSFSTLEIQRTEQGDSAMYLCASSLAPDSGQPLHFGNGTRLTVT.

The chain links TRBV27 to TRBJ2-5; D possibly uses TRBD1 or TRBD2 (5 bases each). V gave up 2 bases and J gave up 4 bases, with 11 bases separating them. This CDR3 region has 14 residues. CDR1 MNHEY and CDR2 SMNVEV come from the germline V gene (reference sequence). The CDR3 reads CASSLRVGTETQYF. The CDR3 DNA reads as TGTGCCAGCAGTTTACGTGTAGGGACAGAGACCCAGTACTTC.

The chain has TRBV25-1 and TRBJ2-7; D is ambiguous. The germline V gene has CDR1 MGHDK and CDR2 SYGVNS. The V gene lost 6 bases and the J gene lost 2 bases, with 11 bases spanning the gap. This CDR3 is built from 13 residues. For the CDR3, the DNA is TGTGCCAGCAGGTTTGGCAGTACCTACGAGCAGTACTTC. Translation gives CASRFGSTYEQYF.

The CDR3 DNA reads as TGTGCCAGCAGCTTAGCGGGACAGTTTGCTCAGCCCCAGCATTTT. Translating it yields CASSLAGQFAQPQHF. The chain recombines TRBV7-2 with TRBJ1-5; 7 nucleotides align to TRBD1. V lost 0 bases, J lost 6 bases, and 5 bases stayed unmatched. The CDR3 contains 15 residues. Germline V CDR1 and CDR2: SGHTA, FQGNSA.

J is TRBJ2-7 and V is TRBV4-2, with D possibly matching TRBD2 (7 bases). CDR3 length: 15 residues. The ends were cut back, 4 bases at V and 6 bases at J, with 19 bases in the middle. The germline V gene has CDR1 LGHNA and CDR2 YNFKEQ. The CDR3 here is CASSRDSGGSGEQYF. CDR3 DNA sequence: TGTGCCAGCAGCCGGGATTCGGGGGGCTCGGGCGAGCAGTACTTC.

This clone was counted only a few times. At the DNA level, this CDR3 is encoded by other sequences in the same sample as well. This chain joins TRBV18 and TRBJ1-3; D is unclear. Germline V gene lookup returns CDR1 KGHSH and CDR2 LQKENI. V lost 6 bases to trimming and J lost 4 bases, with 10 bases between them. The CDR3 consists of 13 residues. In nucleotides, the CDR3 is TGTGCCAGCTCTCCCGGAGCAGGAAACACCATATATTTT. It specifies CASSPGAGNTIYF.

The CDR3, as DNA: TGTGCCAGCAGGTATCCGATGGGCCCCAATGAAAAACTGTTTTTT. Protein product: CASRYPMGPNEKLFF. The V and J genes are TRBV28 and TRBJ1-4, with D uncertain. Germline lookup yields CDR1 MDHEN and CDR2 SYDVKM. There are 15 residues in the CDR3. Trimming stripped 6 bases from V and 5 bases from J, with 16 bases between.

The V and J genes are TRBV5-6 and TRBJ2-7; no definite D call. The CDR3 loop spans 12 amino acids. V lost 0 bases, J lost 9 bases, and 10 bases lay in between. Per the germline V gene, CDR1 is SGHDT and CDR2 is YYEEEE. The CDR3 DNA reads TGTGCCAGCAGCTTGGGATTAACCCGGCAGTACTTC. Translated: CASSLGLTRQYF.

The chain couples TRBV5-4 to TRBJ1-1; the match to TRBD1 covers 8 bases. The CDR3 is 16 residues long. Germline CDR1 and CDR2: SGHNT and YYREEE (reference sequence). With V trimmed by 2 bases and J by 3 bases, 9 bases remained unmatched. The CDR3 DNA follows: TGTGCCAGCAGCTTCGGACAGGGCCGCCGGGACACTGAAGCTTTCTTT. Its translation is CASSFGQGRRDTEAFF.

This clone showed up just once. This rearrangement joins TRBV30 to TRBJ2-7, with 9 bases that match TRBD2. Trimming cost V 5 bases and J 2 bases; bases outside gene matches: 10. Germline V CDR1 and CDR2: GTSNPN, SVGIG (reference sequence). CDR3 length: 15 residues. The CDR3, as DNA: TGTGCCTGGGAGGAGAGGACTAGCGCAACCTACGAGCAGTACTTC. It codes for CAWEERTSATYEQYF.

The chain combines TRBV5-1 with TRBJ2-6; D not resolved. V was trimmed by 7 bases and J by 2 bases, leaving 10 bases between them. Germline CDR1 reads SGHRS; CDR2 reads YFSETQ. The CDR3 is made up of 14 amino acids. As DNA, the CDR3 is TGCGCCAGCGAGGTCCAGCCTGGGGCCAACGTCCTGACTTTC. It is translated as CASEVQPGANVLTF.

This chain links TRBV29-1 with TRBJ1-2, with a tentative D call TRBD1 (5 bases). The CDR3 sequence is 13 residues long. Germline lookup yields CDR1 SQVTM and CDR2 ANQGSEA. Trimming pared 8 bases from V and 2 bases from J, leaving 15 bases between. CDR3 DNA sequence: TGCAGCACATCTTCCGGGACGAACTATGGCTACACCTTC. It translates to CSTSSGTNYGYTF.

V usage is TRBV7-3 and J usage is TRBJ2-3; D possibly corresponds to TRBD2 (5 bases). Germline V gives CDR1 SGHTA, CDR2 FQGTGA. V dropped 5 bases and J dropped 6 bases, with 15 bases sitting between them. The CDR3 length is 14 residues. DNA of the CDR3: TGTGCCAGCAGCCCTTATCAAAGAGGGGATACGCAGTATTTT. Translating it yields CASSPYQRGDTQYF.

The chain combines TRBV11-3 with TRBJ2-1, with 7 bases that match TRBD1. V lost 5 bases, J lost 1 base, and 5 bases stayed unmatched. The CDR3 has 15 amino acids. The germline V gene has CDR1 SGHNT and CDR2 YENEEA. CDR3 loop: CASSIRQGSYNEQFF. CDR3 nucleotide sequence: TGTGCCAGCAGCATTCGACAGGGATCCTACAATGAGCAGTTCTTC.

The V and J genes are TRBV4-1 and TRBJ2-7, with D maybe TRBD2 (5 bases). Trimming left V 2 bases short and J 6 bases short, with 14 bases between. CDR1 is MGHRA, CDR2 YSYEKL, per germline. The CDR3 totals 14 residues. DNA of the CDR3: TGCGCCAGCAGCCAATCCACTAGAGGTGGCGAGCAGTACTTC. Translation: CASSQSTRGGEQYF.

A few counts support this clone. This chain uses TRBV7-2 with TRBJ2-2; no definite D call. The CDR3 consists of 14 residues. Germline-derived CDR1 and CDR2 are SGHTA and FQGNSA. Between the trimmed V and J ends, which lost 5 bases and 0 bases, there was a span of 7 bases. The CDR3: CASSLRSNTGELFF. The CDR3 region has the DNA TGTGCCAGCAGCCTTAGGTCGAACACCGGGGAGCTGTTTTTT. The full variable domain, with the rest looked up from reference TRBV7-2 and TRBJ2-2, is GAGVSQSPSNKVTEKGKDVELRCDPISGHTALYWYRQSLGQGLEFLIYFQGNSAPDKSGLPSDRFSAERTGGSVSTLTIQRTQQEDSAVYLCASSLRSNTGELFFGEGSRLTVL.

This sequence joins TRBV6-5 and TRBJ1-2, with D perhaps TRBD1 (5 bases). Per the germline V gene, CDR1 is MNHEY and CDR2 is SVGAGI. V lost 6 bases and J 2 bases, leaving 16 bases between the germline ends. CDR3 length: 15 amino acids. DNA of the CDR3: TGTGCCAGCAGCCTAAAATTCGACAGCAACTATGGCTACACCTTC. The encoded protein is CASSLKFDSNYGYTF.

This chain connects TRBV3-1 (or the pseudogene TRBV3-2) to TRBJ2-7; no reliable D call. The CDR3 loop spans 13 amino acids. CDR1 and CDR2 from the germline V gene are LGHDT and YNNKEL (reference sequence). Trimming shortened V by 1 base and J by 1 base, and 5 bases separated the two germline ends. The CDR3 DNA reads as TGTGCCAGCAGCCAAGGTTGGTCCTACGAGCAGTACTTC. Amino acids: CASSQGWSYEQYF.

The V call is TRBV6-6, the J call TRBJ2-7, with TRBD2 matching 10 bases. Germline V CDR1 and CDR2: MNHNY, SVGAGI (reference sequence). Trimming removed 7 bases from V and 1 base from J; junction bases left unmatched: 7. There are 15 residues in the CDR3. The chain's CDR3 is CASTSGGAISYEQYF. The DNA for the CDR3 is TGTGCCAGCACCAGCGGGGGGGCTATTTCCTACGAGCAGTACTTC.

The chain carries TRBV5-1 and TRBJ2-3, with 8 positions matching TRBD2. The germline CDR1 and CDR2 sequences are SGHRS and YFSETQ. After removal of 7 bases from V and 3 bases from J, the junction contained 10 bases not matched to a gene. The CDR3 runs 15 residues. The CDR3 protein is CASHDGGGRTDTQYF. The CDR3 region has the DNA TGCGCCAGCCACGACGGCGGGGGGAGGACAGATACGCAGTATTTT.

The V gene is TRBV6-2 or TRBV6-3, the J gene TRBJ1-6, with a possible D match to TRBD1 (5 bases). CDR1 and CDR2 from the germline V gene are MNHEY and SVGEGT. This CDR3 has 14 residues. V lost 6 bases to trimming and J lost 8 bases, with 14 bases between them. The CDR3 here is CASSPYEGYSPLHF. CDR3 DNA: TGTGCCAGCAGCCCCTACGAGGGGTATTCACCCCTCCACTTT.

This clone came up a few times. The rearrangement links TRBV5-1 to TRBJ1-2, with TRBD1 as a possible D gene (5 bases). V was trimmed by 5 bases and J by 5 bases, leaving 22 bases between them. The CDR3 consists of 16 residues. Germline CDR1 reads SGHRS; CDR2 reads YFSETQ. As DNA, the CDR3 is TGCGCCAGCAGGCCCCAGGAGGGGATTTTTGGGTATGGCTACACCTTC. Residues: CASRPQEGIFGYGYTF.